The TCR beta chain under discussion was sequenced for a study of long-term antiretroviral therapy in people with HIV. Study at large: The oldest specimens predate the 2015 immediate-ART recommendation by about a decade.

With respect to this clone: Its antigen is not identified.

Inclusion required at least two post-ART and at least one pre-ART PBMC samples. Assay version v3.0 of immunoSEQ was used, and it was run at survey level. Repertoires were generated with immunoSEQ multiplex PCR, while TCRdb's copy carries only in-frame clones and drops some. Altogether about 16,000 clones are present, roughly 80% being singletons, with the ten largest covering more than 12%. The CDR3 covers 13 residues. V lost 7 bases and J 3 bases, leaving 11 bases between the germline ends. Germline values: CDR1 SGHNT, CDR2 YYREEE (reference sequence). Study-level points and caveats: HIV repertoire CDR3 lengths ranged less widely than those of controls.

The sequence came from a man aged 25-45 years with HIV. This chain joins TRBV5-4 and TRBJ2-1; D call uncertain. Here the sequenced sample was unsorted PBMCs, taken about 1.3 years before starting antiretroviral therapy. The chain's CDR3 is CASAPTDYNEQFF. CDR3 sequence (DNA): TGTGCCAGCGCCCCGACTGACTACAATGAGCAGTTCTTC.